This T cell receptor (beta chain) was recovered during a study of shared clonotypes between healthy human individuals. Notes on the study in general: Estimated richness values were generally larger in naive subsets than in memory subsets.

Negatively enriched CD4+ T cells were divided by CD45RA into naive and memory. Produced via immunoSEQ multiplex PCR; TCRdb's table is partial and in-frame only. In the table there are under 650,000 clones, 90% to 96% of which are singletons. Regarding this clone: Its specificity is not known.

Germline V gene data show CDR1 as SGHKS and CDR2 as YYEKEE (reference sequence). V was pared by 0 bases and J by 5 bases, with 4 bases of the junction left unmatched. The CDR3 extends over 16 amino acids. Sequencing was done on a sample of naive CD4+ T cells sorted from blood. Noted subset: CD45RA+ positively selected. The J gene is TRBJ2-2, the V gene TRBV5-5; TRBD2 matches 10 bases. The receptor was isolated from a woman in her thirties in good health. CDR3 amino acids: CASSLVLAGYTGELFF. CDR3 nucleotide sequence: TGTGCCAGCAGCTTGGTACTAGCGGGATATACCGGGGAGCTGTTTTTT.